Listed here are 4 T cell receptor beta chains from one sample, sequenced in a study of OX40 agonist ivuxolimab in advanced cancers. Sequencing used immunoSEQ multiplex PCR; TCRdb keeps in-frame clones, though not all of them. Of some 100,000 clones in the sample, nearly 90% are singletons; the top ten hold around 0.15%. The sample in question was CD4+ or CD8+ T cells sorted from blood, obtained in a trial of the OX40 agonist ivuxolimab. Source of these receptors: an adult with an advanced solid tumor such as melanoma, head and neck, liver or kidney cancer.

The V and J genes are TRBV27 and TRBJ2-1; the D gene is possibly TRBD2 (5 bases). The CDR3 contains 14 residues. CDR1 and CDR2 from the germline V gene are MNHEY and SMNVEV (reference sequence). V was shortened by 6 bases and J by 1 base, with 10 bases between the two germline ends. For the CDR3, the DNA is TGTGCCAGCAGGGCTCCGGGGTCCTACAATGAGCAGTTCTTC. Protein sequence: CASRAPGSYNEQFF.

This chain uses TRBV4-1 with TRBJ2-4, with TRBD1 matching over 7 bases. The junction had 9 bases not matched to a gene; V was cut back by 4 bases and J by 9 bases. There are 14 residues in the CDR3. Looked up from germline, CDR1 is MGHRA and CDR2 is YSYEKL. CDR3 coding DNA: TGCGCCAGCAGCCGAATCGGGACAGAGGGCATTCAGTACTTC. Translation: CASSRIGTEGIQYF.

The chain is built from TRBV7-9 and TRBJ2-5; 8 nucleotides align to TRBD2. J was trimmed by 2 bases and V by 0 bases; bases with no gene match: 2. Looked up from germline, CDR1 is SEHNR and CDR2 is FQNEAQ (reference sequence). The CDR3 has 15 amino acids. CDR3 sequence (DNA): TGTGCCAGCAGCTTAGCACTAGCGGATCAAGAGACCCAGTACTTC. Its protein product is CASSLALADQETQYF.

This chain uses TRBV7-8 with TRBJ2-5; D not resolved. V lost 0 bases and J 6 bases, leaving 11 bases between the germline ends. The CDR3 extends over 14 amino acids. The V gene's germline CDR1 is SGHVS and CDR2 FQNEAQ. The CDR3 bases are TGTGCCAGCAGCTTAGCGCCCAGCAGAAAGACCCAGTACTTC. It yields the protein CASSLAPSRKTQYF.